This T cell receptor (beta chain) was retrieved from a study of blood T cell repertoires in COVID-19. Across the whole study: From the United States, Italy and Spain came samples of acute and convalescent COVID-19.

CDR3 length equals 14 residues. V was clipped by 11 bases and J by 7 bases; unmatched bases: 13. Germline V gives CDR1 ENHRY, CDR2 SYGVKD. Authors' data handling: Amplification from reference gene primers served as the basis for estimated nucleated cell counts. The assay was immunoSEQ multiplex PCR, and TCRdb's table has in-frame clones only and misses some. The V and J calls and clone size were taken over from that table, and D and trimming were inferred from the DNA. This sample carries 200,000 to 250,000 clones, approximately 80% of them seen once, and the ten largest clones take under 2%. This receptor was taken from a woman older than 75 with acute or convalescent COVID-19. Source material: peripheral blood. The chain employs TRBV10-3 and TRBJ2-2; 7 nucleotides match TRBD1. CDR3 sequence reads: CASSPTGIGGELFF. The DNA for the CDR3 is TGTGCCTCAAGTCCGACAGGGATCGGCGGGGAGCTGTTTTTT.